Listed here are 22 T cell receptor beta chains from one sample, sequenced in a study of cytomegalovirus exposure and HLA in healthy donors (dated by TCRdb to between 2016 and 2019). The receptor library was made with the immunoSEQ multiplex PCR assay. For the multiplex PCR, a mixture combining 60 forward primers for TCR Vbeta segments and 13 reverse primers for TCR Jbeta segments was used. What TCRdb holds here is the immuneACCESS table cut down to in-frame rearrangements. Part of the clones is not present; checked against another copy, under half of the missing clones reflect an unresolved V gene, and the others are unexplained. The table for this sample lists around 100,000 clones. The ten largest clonotypes hold roughly 0.64% of the sample. The material sequenced was PBMCs. The receptors derive from a man between 50 and 59 years old in good health and CMV-seronegative.

The chain links TRBV18 to TRBJ1-4, with D unclear. The CDR3 consists of 14 residues. The germline CDR1 and CDR2 sequences are KGHSH and LQKENI. Trimming took 5 bases from V and 1 from J, leaving 8 bases between them. For the CDR3, the DNA is TGTGCCAGCTCAATAGCAGAAACTAATGAAAAACTGTTTTTT. Translating gives CASSIAETNEKLFF.

Here the CDR3 reads CASSLSPGVFYGYTF. In nucleotides, the CDR3 is TGTGCCAGCAGCTTAAGTCCAGGGGTTTTCTATGGCTACACCTTC. This chain links TRBV11-2 with TRBJ1-2, with D perhaps matching TRBD1 (6 bases). This CDR3 has 15 residues. V lost 2 bases to trimming and J lost 4 bases, with 14 bases between them. The germline gives CDR1 SGHAT, CDR2 FQNNGV.

J is TRBJ2-7 and V is TRBV19; 9 bases fit TRBD1. This CDR3 has 14 residues. Looked up from germline, CDR1 is LNHDA and CDR2 is SQIVND (reference sequence). V trimming: 1 base; J trimming: 3 bases; junction bases outside the gene matches: 1. CDR3 sequence reads: CASSIGTGVYEQYF. DNA for the CDR3: TGTGCCAGTAGTATAGGGACAGGGGTCTACGAGCAGTACTTC.

The J gene is TRBJ1-5, the V gene TRBV6-1; D gene uncertain. The CDR3 covers 14 residues. V was shortened by 3 bases and J by 2 bases, with 8 bases between the two germline ends. Looked up from germline, CDR1 is MNHNS and CDR2 is SASEGT. CDR3 in amino acids: CASSDRGGNQPQHF. The CDR3 DNA is TGTGCCAGCAGTGATCGGGGAGGCAATCAGCCCCAGCATTTT.

The gene calls are TRBV5-4 and TRBJ2-7; TRBD2 aligns across 12 bases. Trimming took 3 bases from V and 9 from J; bases not matched to a gene: 13. Germline CDR1 is SGHNT and CDR2 is YYREEE (reference sequence). The CDR3 loop spans 16 amino acids. The CDR3 region is CASSSQTSGRPNRQYF. In nucleotides, the CDR3 is TGTGCCAGCAGCTCTCAAACTAGCGGGAGGCCCAACAGGCAGTACTTC.

The CDR3 loop is CASAGGLFYEQYF. CDR3 nucleotide sequence: TGTGCCAGCGCGGGGGGGTTATTCTACGAGCAGTACTTC. V gene TRBV6-1 combines with J gene TRBJ2-7, with 9 positions matching TRBD2. The germline V gene encodes CDR1 MNHNS and CDR2 SASEGT. V lost 8 bases and J lost 3; bases outside the gene matches: 5. This CDR3 comprises 13 residues.

The rearrangement uses TRBV18 and TRBJ2-7; TRBD1 might be the D (5 bases). CDR1 and CDR2 from the germline V gene are KGHSH and LQKENI. There are 17 residues in the CDR3. Trimming stripped 2 bases from V and 6 bases from J, with 23 bases between. The CDR3 loop is CASSPGSGAGIVAEQYF. As DNA, the CDR3 is TGTGCCAGCTCACCAGGTTCCGGCGCAGGGATCGTTGCCGAGCAGTACTTC.

The V gene is TRBV5-4, the J gene TRBJ2-3; tentative D call: TRBD2 (5 bases). The ends were cut back, 4 bases at V and 1 base at J, with 10 bases in the middle. The CDR3 has 14 amino acids. CDR1 SGHNT and CDR2 YYREEE come from the germline V gene (reference sequence). The CDR3 DNA reads TGTGCCAGCAGCATCTCCGGGGGCACAGATACGCAGTATTTT. It codes for CASSISGGTDTQYF.

This chain joins TRBV11-3 and TRBJ2-3; possibly TRBD2 for D (5 bases). Germline lookup yields CDR1 SGHNT and CDR2 YENEEA. Trimming stripped 5 bases from V and 1 base from J, with 10 bases between. The CDR3 has 14 amino acids. CDR3 amino acids: CASSRDLGTDTQYF. Written as DNA, the CDR3 is TGTGCCAGCAGCCGGGATCTTGGCACAGATACGCAGTATTTT.

This chain links TRBV29-1 with TRBJ2-7; TRBD1 might be the D (6 bases). V was shortened by 7 bases and J by 3 bases, with 19 bases between the two germline ends. Germline CDR1 reads SQVTM; CDR2 reads ANQGSEA. This CDR3 has 14 residues. This chain's CDR3 is CSAVARGALYEQYF. CDR3 bases: TGCAGCGCGGTGGCCAGGGGCGCACTCTACGAGCAGTACTTC.

The genes are TRBV7-2 and TRBJ1-4, with 10 bases fitting TRBD1. CDR1 and CDR2 from the germline V gene are SGHTA and FQGNSA. This CDR3 region has 15 residues. Unmatched junction bases numbered 7, after V lost 4 bases and J lost 8 bases. This CDR3 is CASSSGQGGREKLFF. In nucleotides, the CDR3 is TGTGCCAGCAGCTCCGGACAGGGGGGACGAGAAAAACTGTTTTTT.

CDR3 amino acids: CSGTAAENIQYF. In nucleotides, the CDR3 is TGCAGCGGGACAGCCGCGGAAAACATTCAGTACTTC. V is TRBV29-1 and J is TRBJ2-4, with D possibly TRBD1 on 6 matching bases. With 7 bases removed from V and 5 bases from J, the gap between germline ends came to 12 bases. Germline CDR1 and CDR2: SQVTM and ANQGSEA. The CDR3 has 12 amino acids.

V gene TRBV27 combines with J gene TRBJ2-3; perhaps TRBD2 as D (5 bases). The CDR3 spans 15 residues. Germline CDR1 is MNHEY and CDR2 is SMNVEV (reference sequence). The V end lost 7 bases, the J end lost 1 base, and 15 bases lay between the germline ends. CDR3 sequence: CASTPRGSGTDTQYF. In DNA form, the CDR3 reads TGTGCCAGCACCCCACGGGGAAGCGGCACAGATACGCAGTATTTT.

The chain couples TRBV9 to TRBJ2-3, with D possibly called TRBD1 or TRBD2 (6 bases each). The germline gives CDR1 SGDLS, CDR2 YYNGEE. Deletions cut 4 bases from V and 3 bases from J, with 18 bases between. This CDR3 has 16 residues. CDR3 sequence: CASSLGGGLRTDTQYF. CDR3 nucleotide sequence: TGTGCCAGCAGCCTAGGAGGGGGTCTACGGACAGATACGCAGTATTTT.

The rearrangement links TRBV11-2 to TRBJ1-1, with 8 bases aligning to TRBD1. The CDR3 extends over 15 amino acids. Germline CDR1 SGHAT, CDR2 FQNNGV. The junction had 8 bases not matched to a gene; V was cut back by 1 base and J by 7 bases. CDR3 residues: CASSLAPGGRYEAFF. The CDR3 bases are TGTGCCAGCAGCTTAGCCCCAGGGGGCCGATATGAAGCTTTCTTT.

The chain joins TRBV25-1 to TRBJ2-3; possible D gene TRBD1, 5 bases. The CDR3 totals 12 residues. V gave up 4 bases and J gave up 9 bases, with 11 bases separating them. Germline V gene sequence: CDR1 MGHDK, CDR2 SYGVNS. The CDR3 DNA sequence: TGTGCCAGCAGTGCGCAGGGTTGGACGCAGTATTTT. Residues: CASSAQGWTQYF.

This chain connects TRBV18 to TRBJ2-3, with 9 bases matching TRBD1. CDR1 and CDR2 from the germline V gene are KGHSH and LQKENI. The CDR3 totals 14 residues. V was clipped by 3 bases and J by 4 bases; unmatched bases: 2. This CDR3 is CASSPGQGPDTQYF. CDR3 nucleotides: TGTGCCAGCTCACCGGGACAGGGCCCAGATACGCAGTATTTT.

V gene TRBV27 combines with J gene TRBJ2-2; 12 bases agree with TRBD1. The CDR3 runs to 14 residues. Per germline, CDR1 MNHEY and CDR2 SMNVEV (reference sequence). V lost 9 bases and J lost 5; bases outside the gene matches: 4. This CDR3 is CASRGQGATGELFF. The CDR3 DNA reads TGTGCCAGTCGGGGACAGGGGGCGACCGGGGAGCTGTTTTTT.

CDR3 nucleotide sequence: TGCAGCGCAGATCCAGGGGCCCCAGAGACCCAGTACTTC. As protein: CSADPGAPETQYF. The chain has TRBV29-1 and TRBJ2-5; perhaps TRBD1 as D (6 bases). V gave up 7 bases and J gave up 4 bases, with 16 bases separating them. CDR1 and CDR2 (germline): SQVTM, ANQGSEA. The CDR3 spans 13 residues.

This sequence joins TRBV9 and TRBJ2-1; 7 nucleotides match TRBD2. The V segment lost 4 bases and the J segment 1 base; nucleotides outside the gene matches: 5. This CDR3 spans 15 amino acids. Germline CDR1 is SGDLS and CDR2 is YYNGEE. The CDR3 here is CASSLSGWSYNEQFF. The CDR3 DNA is TGTGCCAGCAGCCTTAGCGGGTGGTCCTACAATGAGCAGTTCTTC. The full variable domain, with the rest looked up from reference TRBV9 and TRBJ2-1, is DSGVTQTPKHLITATGQRVTLRCSPRSGDLSVYWYQQSLDQGLQFLIQYYNGEERAKGNILERFSAQQFPDLHSELNLSSLELGDSALYFCASSLSGWSYNEQFFGPGTRLTVL.

The V call is TRBV4-3, the J call TRBJ1-4; 8 bases match TRBD1. This CDR3 region has 13 residues. V was clipped by 8 bases and J by 10 bases; unmatched bases: 9. Germline CDR1 LGHNA, CDR2 YSLEER. The CDR3 DNA sequence: TGCGCCAGCTATGGACAGGGTGAAGGAAAACTGTTTTTT. Encoded protein: CASYGQGEGKLFF.

This rearrangement joins TRBV18 to TRBJ1-1; 9 bases are a match to TRBD1. The germline V gene encodes CDR1 KGHSH and CDR2 LQKENI. The CDR3 has 15 residues. V trimming: 3 bases; J trimming: 3 bases; junction bases outside the gene matches: 5. CDR3 DNA sequence: TGTGCCAGCTCACCGACAGGGGGAATGGACACTGAAGCTTTCTTT. Residues: CASSPTGGMDTEAFF. Filled out from reference TRBV18 and TRBJ1-1, the complete variable domain reads NAGVMQNPRHLVRRRGQEARLRCSPMKGHSHVYWYRQLPEEGLKFMVYLQKENIIDESGMPKERFSAEFPKEGPSILRIQQVVRGDSAAYFCASSPTGGMDTEAFFGQGTRLTVV.